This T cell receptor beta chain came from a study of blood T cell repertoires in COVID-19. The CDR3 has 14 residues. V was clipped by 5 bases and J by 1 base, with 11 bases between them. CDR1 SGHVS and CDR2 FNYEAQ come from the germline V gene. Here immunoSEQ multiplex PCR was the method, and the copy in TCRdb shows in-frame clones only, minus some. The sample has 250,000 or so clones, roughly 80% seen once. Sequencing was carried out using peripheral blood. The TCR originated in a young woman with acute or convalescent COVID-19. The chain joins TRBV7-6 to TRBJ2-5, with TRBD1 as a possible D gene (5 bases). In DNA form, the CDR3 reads TGTGCCAGCAGCCAAAGACAGATCCAAGAGACCCAGTACTTC. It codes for CASSQRQIQETQYF.